The clone carrying this TCR beta chain was seen only once. Clones were sequenced by immunoSEQ multiplex PCR, and TCRdb holds only the in-frame ones, with some missing. The sample gives 100,000 to 150,000 clones, 70% to 80% of which show up once; 37% is in the top ten. Germline CDR1 PRHDT, CDR2 FYEKMQ (reference sequence). Trimming stripped 5 bases from V and 3 bases from J, with 17 bases between. This CDR3 has 15 residues. This specimen comes from a study of blood T cell repertoires in COVID-19. Study information: Nucleic acid was either cDNA or gDNA, and it came from T cells, B-cell-depleted T cells, or PBMCs.

The V gene is TRBV13, the J gene TRBJ2-7, with a possible D match to TRBD2 (5 bases). Source material: peripheral blood. The sequence derives from a man in his forties with active or convalescent COVID-19. CDR3 region: CASSKFAGPDYEQYF. The CDR3 DNA follows: TGTGCCAGCAGCAAGTTCGCGGGCCCCGACTACGAGCAGTACTTC.